The TCR beta chain described here comes from a study of T cell responses to AZD1222 COVID-19 vaccine. Points from the study as a whole: Among AZD1222 vaccinees, only five or six were seropositive at baseline. Researchers report vaccine-associated CD4 TCRs spanning spike, with dominance at 160-218 and 743-854.

This CDR3 has 15 residues. Between the trimmed V and J ends, which lost 0 bases and 8 bases, there was a span of 14 bases. CDR1 SGHRS and CDR2 YFSETQ come from the germline V gene. On this clone itself: Its antigen is as yet unknown.

Repertoires were generated with immunoSEQ multiplex PCR, while TCRdb's copy carries only in-frame clones and drops some. The table records about 110,000 clones, over 75% of them present only once. The receptor was isolated from an adult in good health. Sequences were derived from peripheral blood, sampled on day 0 of AZD1222 vaccination. The genes are TRBV5-1 and TRBJ2-2, with TRBD1 as a possible D gene (5 bases). The CDR3 sequence: CASSLVAGLSGELFF. In DNA form, the CDR3 reads TGCGCCAGCAGCTTGGTAGCAGGGCTTTCTGGGGAGCTGTTTTTT.